Below are 31 T cell receptor beta chains sequenced from a single sample in a study of vaccination and CD4 T cells after COVID-19. Sample time point: late sampling 161 to 241 days after vaccination in three convalescent patients. The treatment is: roughly nine-day PBMC culture with coronavirus spike peptide pools or control peptides (ViraFEST assay). The study sequenced cultured CD4+ T cell DNA using the Oncomine TCR Beta short-read assay. TCRdb recomputed calls from the PCR reads with MiXCR, one row per CDR3 protein. The sample lists approximately 22,000 distinct CDR3 sequences; 40% to 50% were seen once. Antigens of these TCRs are unknown. The sequenced sample was CD4+ T cells from blood, cultured in vitro, obtained about 7 months after SARS-CoV-2 vaccination. These TCRs come from a human donor who had recovered from COVID-19.

This clonotype was detected only a few times. The rearrangement joins TRBV7-3 to TRBJ2-3, with D hard to call. This CDR3 is 13 amino acids long. Germline-derived CDR1 and CDR2 are SGHTA and FQGTGA. V gave up 4 bases and J gave up 0 bases, with 5 bases separating them. The CDR3 region is CASSSASTDTQYF. For the CDR3, the DNA is TGTGCCAGCAGCTCCGCTAGCACAGATACGCAGTATTTT.

V and J are TRBV2 and TRBJ2-5, with no clear D. The V end lost 6 bases, the J end lost 5 bases, and 7 bases lay between the germline ends. The length of the CDR3 is 11 residues. Per germline, CDR1 SNHLY and CDR2 FYNNEI. The CDR3 DNA sequence: TGTGCCAGCAGCTCAAAGGAGACCCAGTACTTC. It encodes CASSSKETQYF.

J is TRBJ1-2 and V is TRBV7-8; the D is unclear. CDR3 size: 15 residues. From germline, CDR1 is SGHVS and CDR2 FQNEAQ. V dropped 1 base and J dropped 4 bases, with 13 bases sitting between them. For the CDR3, the DNA is TGTGCCAGCAGCTTAGAAACCGGGGATGTCTATGGCTACACCTTC. It codes for CASSLETGDVYGYTF. The full variable domain, rest sourced from reference TRBV7-8 and TRBJ1-2, is GAGVSQSPRYKVAKRGQDVALRCDPISGHVSLFWYQQALGQGPEFLTYFQNEAQLDKSGLPSDRFFAERPEGSVSTLKIQRTQQEDSAVYLCASSLETGDVYGYTFGSGTRLTVV.

V and J are TRBV28 and TRBJ2-6, with D possibly being TRBD2 (5 bases). The ends were cut back, 8 bases at V and 0 bases at J, with 20 bases in the middle. The CDR3 is 18 residues long. The germline V gene encodes CDR1 MDHEN and CDR2 SYDVKM. The CDR3 DNA reads TGTGCCAGCCTACATGGGCCAGCGGACGACTCTGGGGCCAACGTCCTGACTTTC. This translates into CASLHGPADDSGANVLTF.

This clonotype was recorded only once. This chain uses TRBV7-2 with TRBJ2-7, with 16 bases identical to TRBD2. Per germline, CDR1 SGHTA and CDR2 FQGNSA. The length of the CDR3 is 16 residues. With 5 bases clipped from V and 7 bases from J, the junction kept 8 bases outside the gene matches. CDR3 sequence: CASSLGLAGGQGEQYF. The CDR3 DNA reads TGTGCCAGCAGCCTGGGACTAGCGGGAGGGCAGGGAGAGCAGTACTTC.

The sample holds one count of this clonotype. This chain links TRBV27 with TRBJ2-7, with D perhaps matching TRBD1 or TRBD2 (5 bases each). The V gene lost 4 bases and the J gene lost 4 bases, with 20 bases spanning the gap. Per germline, CDR1 MNHEY and CDR2 SMNVEV (reference sequence). The CDR3 sequence is 16 residues long. DNA of the CDR3: TGTGCCAGCAGTTATTTGAGGGCAGGGAGTATATACGAGCAGTACTTC. Residues: CASSYLRAGSIYEQYF.

Only a few counts were recorded for this clonotype. The rearrangement links TRBV29-1 to TRBJ1-2, with D perhaps TRBD1 (5 bases). Germline CDR1 SQVTM, CDR2 ANQGSEA. The CDR3 totals 12 residues. V shed 7 bases and J shed 4 bases, with 13 bases lying between them. CDR3 coding DNA: TGCAGCGCACTCGACAGCATCTATGGCTACACCTTC. It is translated as CSALDSIYGYTF.

This rearrangement joins TRBV5-1 to TRBJ2-7; 7 nucleotides line up with TRBD1. After removal of 1 base from V and 3 bases from J, the junction contained 7 bases not matched to a gene. The germline V gene has CDR1 SGHRS and CDR2 YFSETQ. There are 15 residues in the CDR3. The CDR3 loop reads CASSLSLTGNYEQYF. CDR3 DNA: TGCGCCAGCAGCTTGAGTTTGACAGGGAACTACGAGCAGTACTTC.

This sequence joins TRBV2 and TRBJ1-2, with a possible D match to TRBD1 (6 bases). This CDR3 contains 14 residues. The V end lost 7 bases, the J end lost 0 bases, and 12 bases lay between the germline ends. The germline V gene has CDR1 SNHLY and CDR2 FYNNEI. CDR3 in amino acids: CASKDRTTNYGYTF. The CDR3, as DNA: TGTGCCAGCAAGGACAGAACCACTAACTATGGCTACACCTTC.

The genes are TRBV7-3 and TRBJ2-2, with D hard to call. The germline gives CDR1 SGHTA, CDR2 FQGTGA. The CDR3 contains 13 residues. Trimming stripped 5 bases from V and 6 bases from J, with 10 bases between. In DNA form, the CDR3 reads TGTGCCAGCAGCACCCGTTCGGCCGGGGAGCTGTTTTTT. It is translated as CASSTRSAGELFF.

V is TRBV20-1 and J is TRBJ2-2, with 7 bases aligning to TRBD1. Germline lookup yields CDR1 DFQATT and CDR2 SNEGSKA (reference sequence). V lost 4 bases and J lost 6; bases outside the gene matches: 11. The CDR3 is 15 amino acids. The CDR3 region is CSATSGQRTAGELFF. As DNA, the CDR3 is TGCAGTGCTACGTCGGGACAGCGAACGGCCGGGGAGCTGTTTTTT.

This clonotype occurred a few times. The chain uses TRBV28 and TRBJ1-1, with TRBD1 matching 7 bases. V dropped 6 bases and J dropped 6; count of bases not matched to a gene: 10. This CDR3 contains 14 residues. Germline CDR1 is MDHEN and CDR2 is SYDVKM. The CDR3 sequence is CASRLQGIVPEAFF. The CDR3 DNA sequence: TGTGCCAGCAGGTTACAGGGGATTGTACCTGAAGCTTTCTTT.

The gene calls are TRBV20-1 and TRBJ1-5, with D tentatively TRBD1 (5 bases). The CDR3 loop spans 16 amino acids. The V gene lost 6 bases and the J gene lost 0 bases, with 18 bases spanning the gap. Germline assignment: CDR1 DFQATT and CDR2 SNEGSKA (reference sequence). The CDR3 sequence is CSAGGADGYSNQPQHF. The CDR3 DNA follows: TGCAGTGCCGGTGGGGCGGATGGATATAGCAATCAGCCCCAGCATTTT.

The V gene is TRBV20-1, the J gene TRBJ1-3; weak D call: TRBD1 (6 bases). The V end lost 5 bases, the J end lost 2 bases, and 16 bases lay between the germline ends. The CDR3 has 15 residues. The V gene's germline CDR1 is DFQATT and CDR2 SNEGSKA (reference sequence). The chain's CDR3 is CSAHQTGFPGNTIYF. The CDR3 coding sequence is TGCAGTGCTCACCAAACAGGGTTCCCTGGAAACACCATATATTTT.

This rearrangement joins TRBV6-2 or TRBV6-3 to TRBJ2-7; 8 bases fit TRBD1. The CDR3 is made up of 18 amino acids. The junction had 15 bases not matched to a gene; V was cut back by 5 bases and J by 0 bases. Germline lookup yields CDR1 MNHEY and CDR2 SVGEGT. The DNA of the CDR3 is TGTGCCAGCAGTAACTTCCTCCGACAGGGGTCGAGCTCCTACGAGCAGTACTTC. It specifies CASSNFLRQGSSSYEQYF.

The chain recombines TRBV20-1 with TRBJ2-1, with 10 bases matching TRBD2. This CDR3 contains 16 residues. The V segment lost 0 bases and the J segment 4 bases; nucleotides outside the gene matches: 6. From germline, CDR1 is DFQATT and CDR2 SNEGSKA (reference sequence). The CDR3 sequence is CSAREPTSGDYNEQFF. The CDR3 DNA reads as TGCAGTGCTAGAGAGCCCACTAGCGGGGATTACAATGAGCAGTTCTTC.

The rearrangement joins TRBV15 to TRBJ1-5; 10 bases line up with TRBD1. The V gene's germline CDR1 is LNHNV and CDR2 YYDKDF (reference sequence). The ends lost 3 bases at V and 4 bases at J; junction bases unmatched: 3. The CDR3 runs to 15 residues. The CDR3, as DNA: TGTGCCACCAGCAGGACAGGGGGCCCTAATCAGCCCCAGCATTTT. Translated, it gives CATSRTGGPNQPQHF.

The chain recombines TRBV4-2 with TRBJ1-2, with 7 bases aligning to TRBD1. Germline CDR1 and CDR2: LGHNA and YNFKEQ. This CDR3 contains 16 residues. V was pared by 4 bases and J by 4 bases, with 12 bases of the junction left unmatched. As DNA, the CDR3 is TGTGCCAGCAGCCGCTTAAGTTCCGGGACAGCCTATGGCTACACCTTC. Protein product: CASSRLSSGTAYGYTF.

This clonotype was observed a handful of times. The chain couples TRBV15 to TRBJ2-1; 9 positions agree with TRBD1. The V and J ends lost 8 bases and 7 bases, in that order; junction bases with no gene match: 12. Per the germline V gene, CDR1 is LNHNV and CDR2 is YYDKDF (reference sequence). The CDR3 covers 15 residues. CDR3 in DNA: TGTGCCACCTCACCCCCGGGACAGGGCATGAATGAGCAGTTCTTC. This translates into CATSPPGQGMNEQFF.

The chain uses TRBV5-1 and TRBJ1-1, with a weak D call TRBD1 (5 bases). The V gene's germline CDR1 is SGHRS and CDR2 YFSETQ. V gave up 4 bases and J gave up 0 bases, with 13 bases separating them. The CDR3 has 15 amino acids. The CDR3 DNA is TGCGCCAGCAGCAGGGGACGGCTAATGAACACTGAAGCTTTCTTT. This translates into CASSRGRLMNTEAFF.

The chain joins TRBV6-2 or TRBV6-3 to TRBJ2-7, with a weak D call TRBD2 (6 bases). The CDR3 totals 14 residues. Trimming took 6 bases from V and 2 from J, leaving 14 bases between them. CDR1 is MNHEY and CDR2 is SVGEGT in the germline V gene. The CDR3 loop reads CASRGWRGTYEQYF. The CDR3 region has the DNA TGTGCCAGCAGGGGTTGGCGGGGCACCTACGAGCAGTACTTC.

V is TRBV20-1 and J is TRBJ1-5, with 9 bases that match TRBD1. Trimming at V came to 1 base and at J to 6 bases, leaving 10 bases not matched to a gene. CDR3 length: 16 residues. Per the germline V gene, CDR1 is DFQATT and CDR2 is SNEGSKA (reference sequence). This CDR3 is CSARGDPGTGIQPQHF. The CDR3, as DNA: TGCAGTGCTAGAGGGGATCCCGGGACAGGGATTCAGCCCCAGCATTTT.

The table lists this clonotype with a count of one. The J gene is TRBJ2-1, the V gene TRBV29-1; 13 nucleotides line up with TRBD2. Germline CDR1 and CDR2: SQVTM and ANQGSEA. The ends lost 4 bases at V and 6 bases at J; junction bases unmatched: 9. The CDR3 loop spans 16 amino acids. The CDR3 nucleotides read TGCAGCGTTGCTCACAGCCGGACTAGCGGGAGCAATGAGCAGTTCTTC. Translating gives CSVAHSRTSGSNEQFF.

This clonotype was seen once. This rearrangement joins TRBV27 to TRBJ2-7, with 7 positions matching TRBD1. The CDR3 spans 13 residues. Germline CDR1 reads MNHEY; CDR2 reads SMNVEV (reference sequence). Trimming at V came to 6 bases and at J to 6 bases, leaving 8 bases not matched to a gene. The CDR3 is CASRDYRGPEQYF. CDR3 bases: TGTGCCAGCAGAGATTACAGGGGCCCCGAGCAGTACTTC.

This chain joins TRBV7-2 and TRBJ2-7; D is possibly TRBD2 (7 bases). Trimming pared 5 bases from V and 4 bases from J, leaving 21 bases between. The CDR3 runs to 16 residues. Germline V CDR1 and CDR2: SGHTA, FQGNSA. In DNA, the CDR3 is TGTGCCAGCAGCCGAAGTGCGGGGGCGGGAGAGTACGAGCAGTACTTC. Translating it yields CASSRSAGAGEYEQYF.

The genes are TRBV7-9 and TRBJ2-2; no reliable D call. This CDR3 region has 13 residues. Germline assignment: CDR1 SEHNR and CDR2 FQNEAQ (reference sequence). V lost 2 bases to trimming and J lost 5 bases, with 6 bases between them. CDR3 residues: CASSLLVTGELFF. CDR3 nucleotides: TGTGCCAGCAGCTTACTAGTTACCGGGGAGCTGTTTTTT.

The chain carries TRBV7-9 and TRBJ2-2, with 7 bases identical to TRBD2. Trimming cost V 8 bases and J 6 bases; bases outside gene matches: 6. The CDR3 totals 13 residues. CDR1 and CDR2 from the germline V gene are SEHNR and FQNEAQ (reference sequence). CDR3 sequence (DNA): TGTGCCAGCGGGACTATAAGTGCCGGGGAGCTGTTTTTT. It translates to CASGTISAGELFF.

This chain links TRBV28 with TRBJ2-1, with TRBD2 identical over 9 bases. The trim removed 6 bases at V and 2 bases at J, leaving 5 bases unmatched. This CDR3 contains 15 residues. The germline CDR1 and CDR2 sequences are MDHEN and SYDVKM. Here the CDR3 DNA reads TGTGCCAGCAGAGATAGCGGGGGCCCCTACAATGAGCAGTTCTTC. It specifies CASRDSGGPYNEQFF.

The gene calls are TRBV7-2 and TRBJ2-6, with 11 bases lining up with TRBD1. The germline V gene has CDR1 SGHTA and CDR2 FQGNSA. Losses at the gene ends were 4 bases for V and 1 base for J; bases not matched to a gene: 9. The CDR3 spans 19 residues. The CDR3 region has the DNA TGTGCCAGCAGCTCGACCCCCGGGACAGGGGGGTCTGGGGCCAACGTCCTGACTTTC. This translates into CASSSTPGTGGSGANVLTF.

The chain couples TRBV6-1 to TRBJ1-1; D is undetermined. This CDR3 contains 13 residues. Per germline, CDR1 MNHNS and CDR2 SASEGT. The V end was cut by 4 bases, the J end by 0 bases, with 6 bases between. CDR3 region: CASSAQLNTEAFF. The CDR3 DNA sequence: TGTGCCAGCAGTGCACAGTTGAACACTGAAGCTTTCTTT.

V is TRBV20-1 and J is TRBJ2-1, with D perhaps TRBD2 (6 bases). The ends were cut back, 0 bases at V and 0 bases at J, with 6 bases in the middle. Germline V gene lookup returns CDR1 DFQATT and CDR2 SNEGSKA (reference sequence). This CDR3 contains 14 residues. The CDR3 is CSARDGSSYNEQFF. The CDR3 DNA reads TGCAGTGCTAGAGACGGGAGCTCCTACAATGAGCAGTTCTTC.